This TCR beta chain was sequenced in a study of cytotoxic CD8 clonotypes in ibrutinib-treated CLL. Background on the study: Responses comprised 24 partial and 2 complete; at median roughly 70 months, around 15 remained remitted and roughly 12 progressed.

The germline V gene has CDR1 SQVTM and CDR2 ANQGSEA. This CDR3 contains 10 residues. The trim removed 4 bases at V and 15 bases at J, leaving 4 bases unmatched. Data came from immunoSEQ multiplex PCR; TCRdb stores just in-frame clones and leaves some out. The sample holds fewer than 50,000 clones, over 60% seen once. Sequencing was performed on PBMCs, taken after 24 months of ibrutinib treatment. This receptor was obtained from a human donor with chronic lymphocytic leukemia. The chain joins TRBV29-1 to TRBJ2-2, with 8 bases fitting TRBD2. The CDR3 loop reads CSVAGGVLFF. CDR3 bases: TGCAGCGTTGCGGGGGGGGTGTTGTTTTTT.